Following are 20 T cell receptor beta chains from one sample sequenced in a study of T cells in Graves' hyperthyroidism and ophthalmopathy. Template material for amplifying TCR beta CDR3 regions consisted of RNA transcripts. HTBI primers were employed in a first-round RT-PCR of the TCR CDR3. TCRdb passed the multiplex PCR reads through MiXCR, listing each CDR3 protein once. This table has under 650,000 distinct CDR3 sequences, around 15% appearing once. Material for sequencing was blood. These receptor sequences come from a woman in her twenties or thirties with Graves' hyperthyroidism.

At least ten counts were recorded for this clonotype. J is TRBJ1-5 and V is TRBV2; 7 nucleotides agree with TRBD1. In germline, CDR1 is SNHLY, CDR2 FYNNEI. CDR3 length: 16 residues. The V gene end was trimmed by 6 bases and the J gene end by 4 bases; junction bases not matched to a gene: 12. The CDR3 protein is CASSSGGTGENQPQHF. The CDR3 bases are TGTGCCAGCAGCTCCGGGGGAACAGGGGAGAATCAGCCCCAGCATTTT.

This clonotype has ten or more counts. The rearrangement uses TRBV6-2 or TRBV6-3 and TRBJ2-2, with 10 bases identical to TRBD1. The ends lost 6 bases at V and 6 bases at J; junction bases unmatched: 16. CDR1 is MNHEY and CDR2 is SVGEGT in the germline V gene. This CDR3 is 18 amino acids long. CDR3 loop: CASSLIQPGQGSSGELFF. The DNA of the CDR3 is TGTGCCAGCAGCCTCATTCAACCGGGACAGGGGTCCTCCGGGGAGCTGTTTTTT.

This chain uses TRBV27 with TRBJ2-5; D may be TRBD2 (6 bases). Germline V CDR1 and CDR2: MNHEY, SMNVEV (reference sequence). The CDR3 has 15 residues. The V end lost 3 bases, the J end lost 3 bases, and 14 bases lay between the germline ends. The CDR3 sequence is CASSLPGLVKETQYF. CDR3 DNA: TGTGCCAGCAGTTTGCCGGGACTGGTTAAAGAGACCCAGTACTTC.

CDR3 in amino acids: CASSQDQQGGEKLFF. CDR3 coding DNA: TGCGCCAGCAGCCAAGATCAGCAGGGGGGTGAAAAACTGTTTTTT. The genes are TRBV4-3 and TRBJ1-4, with TRBD1 matching 7 bases. The ends lost 0 bases at V and 7 bases at J; junction bases unmatched: 5. CDR1 and CDR2 from the germline V gene are LGHNA and YSLEER. CDR3 length: 15 residues.

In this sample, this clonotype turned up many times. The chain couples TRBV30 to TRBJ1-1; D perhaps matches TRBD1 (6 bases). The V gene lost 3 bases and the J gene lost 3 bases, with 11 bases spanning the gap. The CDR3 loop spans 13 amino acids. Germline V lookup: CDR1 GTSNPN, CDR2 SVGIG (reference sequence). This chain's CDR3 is CAWREGGDTEAFF. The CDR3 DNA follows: TGTGCCTGGAGGGAGGGGGGGGACACTGAAGCTTTCTTT.

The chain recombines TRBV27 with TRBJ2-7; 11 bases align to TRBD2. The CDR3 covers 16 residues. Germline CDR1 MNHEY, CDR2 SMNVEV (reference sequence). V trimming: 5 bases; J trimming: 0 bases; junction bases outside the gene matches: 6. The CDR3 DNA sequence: TGTGCCAGCAGTCCCTCGGGACTAGCGGTCTCCTACGAGCAGTACTTC. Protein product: CASSPSGLAVSYEQYF.

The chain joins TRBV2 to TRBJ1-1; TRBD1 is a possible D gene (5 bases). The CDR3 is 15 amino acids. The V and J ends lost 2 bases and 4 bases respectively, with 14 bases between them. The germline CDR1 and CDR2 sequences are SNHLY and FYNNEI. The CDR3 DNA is TGTGCCAGCAGTGAAAGAGGGGCAGAATTCACTGAAGCTTTCTTT. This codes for CASSERGAEFTEAFF. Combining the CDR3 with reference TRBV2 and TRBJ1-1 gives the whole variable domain EPEVTQTPSHQVTQMGQEVILRCVPISNHLYFYWYRQILGQKVEFLVSFYNNEISEKSEIFDDQFSVERPDGSNFTLKIRSTKLEDSAMYFCASSERGAEFTEAFFGQGTRLTVV.

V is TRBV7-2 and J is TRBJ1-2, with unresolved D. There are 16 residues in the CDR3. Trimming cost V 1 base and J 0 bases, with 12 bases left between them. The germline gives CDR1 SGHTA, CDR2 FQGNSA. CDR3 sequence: CASSLVAGYSNYGYTF. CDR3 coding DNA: TGTGCCAGCAGCTTAGTTGCCGGCTATTCTAACTATGGCTACACCTTC.

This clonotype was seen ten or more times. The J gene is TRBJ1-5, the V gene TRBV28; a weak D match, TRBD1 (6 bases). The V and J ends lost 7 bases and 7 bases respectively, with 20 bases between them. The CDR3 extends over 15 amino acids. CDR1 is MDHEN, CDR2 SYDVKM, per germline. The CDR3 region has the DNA TGTGCCAGCATCTCTGAGGGGGGGCGAGGACAGCCCCAGCATTTT. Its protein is CASISEGGRGQPQHF.

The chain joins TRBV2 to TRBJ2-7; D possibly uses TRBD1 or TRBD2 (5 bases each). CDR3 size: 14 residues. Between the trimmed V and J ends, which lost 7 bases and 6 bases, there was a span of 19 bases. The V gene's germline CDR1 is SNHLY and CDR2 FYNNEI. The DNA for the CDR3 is TGTGCCAGCACCCACGGTCAGGGAGCCCGCGAGCAGTACTTC. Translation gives CASTHGQGAREQYF.

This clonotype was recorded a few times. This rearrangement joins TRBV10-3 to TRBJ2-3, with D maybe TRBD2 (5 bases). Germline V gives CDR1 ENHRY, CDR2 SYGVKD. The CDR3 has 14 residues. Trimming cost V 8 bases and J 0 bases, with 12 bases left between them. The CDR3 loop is CAICRGRSTDTQYF. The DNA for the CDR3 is TGTGCCATCTGCCGCGGGCGGAGCACAGATACGCAGTATTTT.

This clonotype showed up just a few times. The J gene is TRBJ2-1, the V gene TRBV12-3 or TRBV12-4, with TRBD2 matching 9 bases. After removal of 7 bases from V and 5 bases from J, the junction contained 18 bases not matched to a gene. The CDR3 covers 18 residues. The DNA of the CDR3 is TGTGCCAGCACCCTTTACATTGGGGCTAGCGGGACCAACAATGAGCAGTTCTTC. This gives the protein CASTLYIGASGTNNEQFF.

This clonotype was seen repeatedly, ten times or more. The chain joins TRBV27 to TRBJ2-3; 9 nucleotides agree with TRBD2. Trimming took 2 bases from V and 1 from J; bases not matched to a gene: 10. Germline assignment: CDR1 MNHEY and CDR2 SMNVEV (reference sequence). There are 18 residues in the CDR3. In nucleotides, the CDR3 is TGTGCCAGCAGTTTAATGGGTTCTAGCGGGACCGGCACAGATACGCAGTATTTT. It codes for CASSLMGSSGTGTDTQYF.

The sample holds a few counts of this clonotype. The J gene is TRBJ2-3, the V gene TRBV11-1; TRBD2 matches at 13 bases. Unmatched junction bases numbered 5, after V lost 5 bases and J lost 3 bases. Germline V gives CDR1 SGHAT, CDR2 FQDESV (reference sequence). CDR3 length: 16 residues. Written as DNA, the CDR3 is TGTGCCAGCAGCCGAGGACTAGCGGGAGAGACAGATACGCAGTATTTT. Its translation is CASSRGLAGETDTQYF.

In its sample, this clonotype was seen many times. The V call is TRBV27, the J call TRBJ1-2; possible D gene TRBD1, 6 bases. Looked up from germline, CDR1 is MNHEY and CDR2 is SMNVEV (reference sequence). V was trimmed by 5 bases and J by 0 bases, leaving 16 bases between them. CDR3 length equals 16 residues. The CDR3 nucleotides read TGTGCCAGCAGTCCCCTTTCCCGGGGGCCTAACTATGGCTACACCTTC. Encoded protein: CASSPLSRGPNYGYTF.

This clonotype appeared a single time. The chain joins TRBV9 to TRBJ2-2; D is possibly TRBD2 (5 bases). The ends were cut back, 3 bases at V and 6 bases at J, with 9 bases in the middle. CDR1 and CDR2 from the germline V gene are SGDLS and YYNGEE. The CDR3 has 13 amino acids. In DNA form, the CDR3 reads TGTGCCAGCAGCGCACTGGGAGCCGGGGAGCTGTTTTTT. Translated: CASSALGAGELFF. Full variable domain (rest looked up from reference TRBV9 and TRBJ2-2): DSGVTQTPKHLITATGQRVTLRCSPRSGDLSVYWYQQSLDQGLQFLIQYYNGEERAKGNILERFSAQQFPDLHSELNLSSLELGDSALYFCASSALGAGELFFGEGSRLTVL.

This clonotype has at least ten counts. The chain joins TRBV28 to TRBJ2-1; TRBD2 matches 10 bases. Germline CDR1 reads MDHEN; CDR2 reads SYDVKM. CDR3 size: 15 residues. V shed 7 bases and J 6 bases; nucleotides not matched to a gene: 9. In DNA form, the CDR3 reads TGTGCCAGCACAGTAAGCGGGAGGGCCCGCAATGAGCAGTTCTTC. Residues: CASTVSGRARNEQFF.

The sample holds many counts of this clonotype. The CDR3 region is CASSPRENNEQFF. As DNA, the CDR3 is TGTGCCAGCAGCCCCAGGGAAAACAATGAGCAGTTCTTC. The J gene is TRBJ2-1, the V gene TRBV7-3, with D tentatively TRBD1 (5 bases). Germline loops: CDR1 SGHTA, CDR2 FQGTGA. CDR3 size: 13 residues. Trimming cost V 5 bases and J 5 bases, with 10 bases left between them.

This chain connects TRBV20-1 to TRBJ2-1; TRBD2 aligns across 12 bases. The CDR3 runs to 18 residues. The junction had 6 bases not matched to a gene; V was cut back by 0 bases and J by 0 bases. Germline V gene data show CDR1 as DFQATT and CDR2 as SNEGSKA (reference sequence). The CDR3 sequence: CSARDASGRGRSYNEQFF. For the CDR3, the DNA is TGCAGTGCTAGAGATGCTAGCGGGAGGGGTCGCTCCTACAATGAGCAGTTCTTC.

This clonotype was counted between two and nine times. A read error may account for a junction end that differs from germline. The CDR3 is CASSFNSQGWNEQSF. The DNA of the CDR3 is TGTGCCAGCAGTTTCAATTCACAGGGGTGGAATGAGCAGTCCTTC. The rearrangement links TRBV12-3 or TRBV12-4 to TRBJ2-1; 7 bases map to TRBD1. The CDR3 sequence is 15 residues long.